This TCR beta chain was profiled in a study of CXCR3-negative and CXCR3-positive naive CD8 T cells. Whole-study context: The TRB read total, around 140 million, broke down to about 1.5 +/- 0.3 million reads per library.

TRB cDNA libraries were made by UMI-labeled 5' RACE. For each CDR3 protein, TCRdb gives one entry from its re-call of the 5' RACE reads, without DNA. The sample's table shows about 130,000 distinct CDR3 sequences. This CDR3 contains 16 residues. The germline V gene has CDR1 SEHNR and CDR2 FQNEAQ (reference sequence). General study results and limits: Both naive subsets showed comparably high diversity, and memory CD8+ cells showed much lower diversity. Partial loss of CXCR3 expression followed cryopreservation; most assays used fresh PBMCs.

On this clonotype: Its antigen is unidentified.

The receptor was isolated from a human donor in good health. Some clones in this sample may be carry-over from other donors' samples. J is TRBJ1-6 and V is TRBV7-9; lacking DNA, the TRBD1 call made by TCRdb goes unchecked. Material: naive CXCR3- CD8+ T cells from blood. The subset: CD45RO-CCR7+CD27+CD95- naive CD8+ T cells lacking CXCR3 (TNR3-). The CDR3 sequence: CASSLNPGTGNSPLHF.